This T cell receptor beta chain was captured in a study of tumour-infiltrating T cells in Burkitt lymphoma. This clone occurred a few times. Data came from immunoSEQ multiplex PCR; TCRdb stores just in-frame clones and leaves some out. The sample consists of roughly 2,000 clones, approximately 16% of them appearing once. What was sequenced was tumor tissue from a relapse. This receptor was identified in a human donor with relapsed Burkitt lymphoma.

CDR3 nucleotide sequence: TGTGCCAGCTCACCCTCCCCCATCGTGCATGAGCAGTTCTTC. Translating it yields CASSPSPIVHEQFF. This chain connects TRBV18 to TRBJ2-1, with D hard to call. Looked up from germline, CDR1 is KGHSH and CDR2 is LQKENI. The CDR3 consists of 14 residues. V lost 3 bases, J lost 8 bases, and 14 bases lay in between. Filled out from reference TRBV18 and TRBJ2-1, the complete variable domain reads NAGVMQNPRHLVRRRGQEARLRCSPMKGHSHVYWYRQLPEEGLKFMVYLQKENIIDESGMPKERFSAEFPKEGPSILRIQQVVRGDSAAYFCASSPSPIVHEQFFGPGTRLTVL.